Below are 11 T cell receptor beta chains sequenced from a single sample in a study of CD8+ T cells in alopecia areata. The treatment was: oral pan-JAK inhibitor, 5-10 mg twice daily. Reverse transcribed after extraction, RNA yielded cDNA as the sequencing template. The table came from immunoSEQ multiplex PCR; TCRdb's copy has only in-frame clones and leaves some out. This sample has approximately 280,000 clones, with 58% found just once. The material sequenced was CD4+ T cells sorted from blood, taken at week 24, from a patient treated with tofacitinib. These receptors were obtained from a human donor with alopecia areata.

This clone was observed a handful of times. This specimen includes other DNA sequences encoding the same CDR3. This rearrangement joins TRBV29-1 to TRBJ1-2; D ambiguous. Germline V lookup: CDR1 SQVTM, CDR2 ANQGSEA. Trimming removed 3 bases from V and 4 bases from J, with 3 bases in between. The CDR3 is 10 amino acids. For the CDR3, the DNA is TGCAGCGTTGACAGCTATGGCTACACCTTC. Protein product: CSVDSYGYTF.

This clone was seen just once. The CDR3 reads CAIRGDNQPQHF. The CDR3 coding sequence is TGTGCCATCAGGGGCGATAATCAGCCCCAGCATTTT. The chain links TRBV10-3 to TRBJ1-5; no clear D gene. Trimming pared 6 bases from V and 4 bases from J, leaving 7 bases between. This CDR3 is 12 amino acids long. Germline-derived CDR1 and CDR2 are ENHRY and SYGVKD.

V usage is TRBV9 and J usage is TRBJ1-4; tentatively, D is TRBD1 (5 bases). V was trimmed by 2 bases and J by 4 bases, leaving 9 bases between them. Germline values: CDR1 SGDLS, CDR2 YYNGEE. This CDR3 has 14 amino acids. CDR3 coding DNA: TGTGCCAGCAGCGTCTCCGACAGTAATGAAAAACTGTTTTTT. It translates to CASSVSDSNEKLFF.

The J gene is TRBJ2-3, the V gene TRBV7-2; D is possibly TRBD1 (5 bases). Germline V CDR1 and CDR2: SGHTA, FQGNSA. With 4 bases removed from V and 4 bases from J, the gap between germline ends came to 9 bases. This CDR3 spans 13 amino acids. CDR3 amino acids: CASSSFRADTQYF. CDR3 in DNA: TGTGCCAGCAGCTCCTTCAGGGCAGATACGCAGTATTTT.

The genes are TRBV7-8 and TRBJ1-5; D may be TRBD1 (5 bases). The CDR3 runs to 17 residues. Per the germline V gene, CDR1 is SGHVS and CDR2 is FQNEAQ. V was shortened by 5 bases and J by 7 bases, with 24 bases between the two germline ends. The CDR3 protein is CASSHTSVGASGQPQHF. Written as DNA, the CDR3 is TGTGCCAGCAGCCACACCAGCGTCGGGGCCTCGGGCCAGCCCCAGCATTTT.

Only a few counts were recorded for this clone. The chain carries TRBV4-1 and TRBJ1-6; D not resolved. The length of the CDR3 is 14 residues. The V end lost 6 bases, the J end lost 7 bases, and 13 bases lay between the germline ends. CDR1 and CDR2 from the germline V gene are MGHRA and YSYEKL. The CDR3 DNA reads as TGCGCCAGCAGTGCCTTAACTGGGAATTCACCCCTCCACTTT. Translating gives CASSALTGNSPLHF.

The chain combines TRBV29-1 with TRBJ1-1, with D unclear. Trimming pared 4 bases from V and 6 bases from J, leaving 15 bases between. The CDR3 sequence is 13 residues long. Germline V lookup: CDR1 SQVTM, CDR2 ANQGSEA. CDR3 sequence reads: CSVAGRTRAEAFF. The CDR3 coding sequence is TGCAGCGTTGCTGGGAGAACGCGCGCTGAAGCTTTCTTT.

V and J are TRBV2 and TRBJ2-7; 7 bases line up with TRBD1. With 6 bases clipped from V and 6 bases from J, the junction kept 11 bases outside the gene matches. CDR3 length: 14 amino acids. Germline lookup yields CDR1 SNHLY and CDR2 FYNNEI. For the CDR3, the DNA is TGTGCCAGCAGGGAGACAGGGTCCCCGGGCGAGCAGTACTTC. It translates to CASRETGSPGEQYF.

The chain combines TRBV9 with TRBJ1-6; D not resolved. Germline lookup yields CDR1 SGDLS and CDR2 YYNGEE. The CDR3 spans 11 residues. V gave up 3 bases and J gave up 10 bases, with 5 bases separating them. This chain's CDR3 is CASSGDSPLHF. CDR3 DNA sequence: TGTGCCAGCAGCGGCGACTCACCCCTCCACTTT.

V is TRBV9 and J is TRBJ1-2; D unclear. The CDR3 is 14 amino acids. Looked up from germline, CDR1 is SGDLS and CDR2 is YYNGEE. The germline V and J ends were trimmed by 2 bases and 6 bases, with 14 bases remaining between them. CDR3 in amino acids: CASSVGSYDHGYTF. CDR3 DNA sequence: TGTGCCAGCAGCGTTGGGTCCTACGACCATGGCTACACCTTC. Supplemented by reference TRBV9 and TRBJ1-2, the full variable domain reads DSGVTQTPKHLITATGQRVTLRCSPRSGDLSVYWYQQSLDQGLQFLIQYYNGEERAKGNILERFSAQQFPDLHSELNLSSLELGDSALYFCASSVGSYDHGYTFGSGTRLTVV.

The V gene is TRBV19, the J gene TRBJ1-1, with 8 bases aligning to TRBD1. From germline, CDR1 is LNHDA and CDR2 SQIVND (reference sequence). The junction had 8 bases not matched to a gene; V was cut back by 6 bases and J by 8 bases. The CDR3 is 13 amino acids. The CDR3 nucleotides are TGTGCCAGTAGGAGGGACAGGAGGCTAGAAGCTTTCTTT. Its translation is CASRRDRRLEAFF. Supplemented by reference TRBV19 and TRBJ1-1, the full variable domain reads DGGITQSPKYLFRKEGQNVTLSCEQNLNHDAMYWYRQDPGQGLRLIYYSQIVNDFQKGDIAEGYSVSREKKESFPLTVTSAQKNPTAFYLCASRRDRRLEAFFGQGTRLTVV.